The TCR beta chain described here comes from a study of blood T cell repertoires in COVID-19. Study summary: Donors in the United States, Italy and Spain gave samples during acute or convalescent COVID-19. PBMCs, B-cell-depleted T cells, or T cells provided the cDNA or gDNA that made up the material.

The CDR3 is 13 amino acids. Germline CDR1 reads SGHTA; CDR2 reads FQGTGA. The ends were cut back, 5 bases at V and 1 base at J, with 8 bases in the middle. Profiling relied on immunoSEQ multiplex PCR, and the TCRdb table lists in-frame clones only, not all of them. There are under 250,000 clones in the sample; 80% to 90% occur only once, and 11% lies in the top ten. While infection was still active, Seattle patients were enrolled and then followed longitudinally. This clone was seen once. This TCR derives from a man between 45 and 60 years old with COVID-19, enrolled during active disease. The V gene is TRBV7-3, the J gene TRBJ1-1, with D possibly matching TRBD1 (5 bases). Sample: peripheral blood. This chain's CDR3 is CASSTQGNTEAFF. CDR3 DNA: TGTGCCAGCAGCACGCAGGGGAACACTGAAGCTTTCTTT.